A selection of T cell receptor beta chains follows, all from one sample in a study of cytomegalovirus exposure and HLA in healthy donors. Assay used: immunoSEQ multiplex PCR; TCRdb lists only in-frame clones, some missing. The data contain roughly 120,000 clones, roughly 88% of them singletons. Source material: PBMCs. The receptors originated from a man in his late teens or twenties in good health and CMV-seronegative. Each CDR3 is given with its conserved first and last residue. A D gene is named only where the DNA matches it firmly. Clone size is stated in some rows and not others, as once, few, many or a class when expanded.

TRBJ2-3 . TRBV2 TRBD2 TGTGCCAGCACCACGGGGGACGGGACTAGCGGATATACGCAGTATTTT CASTTGDGTSGYTQYF
TRBJ2-1 few TRBV2 TRBD2 TGTGCCAGCCAGCGGGGGGGCTCCAATGAGCAGTTCTTC CASQRGGSNEQFF
TRBJ2-2 many TRBV6-4 TRBD2 TGTGCCAGCAGTGACGCGGGAGATCACGGGGAGCTGTTTTTT CASSDAGDHGELFF
TRBJ1-1 . TRBV29-1 TRBD1 TGCAGCGTAAGACAGGGCTGGAACACTGAAGCTTTCTTT CSVRQGWNTEAFF
TRBJ2-7 . TRBV7-6 . TGTGCCAGCAGCTTAGTCAGGGGCTACGAGCAGTACTTC CASSLVRGYEQYF
TRBJ1-5 . TRBV25-1 TRBD1 TGTGCCAGCTCTACGGGACAGAATAATCAGCCCCAGCATTTT CASSTGQNNQPQHF
TRBJ2-2 . TRBV7-9 . TGTGCCAGCAGCCAGGGATCGAACACCGGGGAGCTGTTTTTT CASSQGSNTGELFF
TRBJ2-3 . TRBV13 TRBD1 TGTGCCAGCAGCCGACGGACAGGGATGACAGATACGCAGTATTTT CASSRRTGMTDTQYF
TRBJ2-7 . TRBV27 TRBD2 TGTGCCAGCAGTTTAGGATCAGACCTAGCGGGAGGCTCCTACGAGCAGTACTTC CASSLGSDLAGGSYEQYF
TRBJ2-4 . TRBV29-1 . TGCAGCGCAAGTACAGATCTGGCCAAAAACATTCAGTACTTC CSASTDLAKNIQYF
TRBJ2-1 . TRBV11-2 TRBD2 TGTGCCAGCAGCTTAGGGACTAGAGACATTAATGAGCAGTTCTTC CASSLGTRDINEQFF
TRBJ2-7 . TRBV10-2 . TGCGCCAGCAGTGAGCCAGACTACGAGCAGTACTTC CASSEPDYEQYF
TRBJ1-2 . TRBV18 TRBD1 TGTGCCAGCTCACCAAAGGACAGGGACTATGGCTACACCTTC CASSPKDRDYGYTF
TRBJ1-1 . TRBV7-9 TRBD1 TGTGCCAGCAGCACCAGGGGGGCGAACACTGAAGCTTTCTTT CASSTRGANTEAFF
TRBJ2-2 . TRBV15 TRBD2 TGTGCCACCAGCAGCACCGGGACTAGCGTCACCGGGGAGCTGTTTTTT CATSSTGTSVTGELFF
TRBJ2-3 . TRBV7-8 . TGTGCCAGCAGCCGCGGAGGGGGCCTCAGTGTCAGCACAGATACGCAGTATTTT CASSRGGGLSVSTDTQYF
TRBJ1-4 . TRBV7-2 TRBD1 TGTGCCAGCAGCTTCCCCGGACAGGGGGCTAAGTCAAAACTGTTTTTT CASSFPGQGAKSKLFF
TRBJ2-2 . TRBV4-2 TRBD1 TGTGCCAGCAGCCCTCAGGGACAGGGAACGGGCGGGGAGCTGTTTTTT CASSPQGQGTGGELFF
TRBJ2-1 . TRBV6-4 . TGTGCCAGCAGTGAGGAGGCCCCTAGCTCCTACAATGAGCAGTTCTTC CASSEEAPSSYNEQFF
TRBJ2-1 . TRBV7-9 TRBD2 TGTGCCAGCAGCTTAGGGACTAGCGGGGCCCGTGAGCAGTTCTTC CASSLGTSGAREQFF
TRBJ2-1 . TRBV5-1 TRBD2 TGCGCCAGCTCCGGGACTAGTATTAACAATGAGCAGTTCTTC CASSGTSINNEQFF
TRBJ2-4 . TRBV28 TRBD1 TGTGCCAGCAGTTTTTCCGCACCGCCACGGGACAGTAGAAACATTCAGTACTTC CASSFSAPPRDSRNIQYF
TRBJ2-5 . TRBV7-6 TRBD2 TGTGCCAGCAGCTTACCGGGACTAGCGGGGGGCTTAGAGACCCAGTACTTC CASSLPGLAGGLETQYF
TRBJ2-4 . TRBV19 TRBD2 TGTGCCAGTAGTATAAGGTTTCGGGGCGGGAGCGGAGGCAAAAACATTCAGTACTTC CASSIRFRGGSGGKNIQYF
TRBJ1-4 . TRBV19 TRBD1 TGTGCCAGTAGTACTAGGGACAGGCTCGCTGAAAAACTGTTTTTT CASSTRDRLAEKLFF
TRBJ1-2 . TRBV5-6 . TGTGCCAGCAGCTGGTCCAGGGTCGATGGCTACACCTTC CASSWSRVDGYTF
TRBJ2-5 . TRBV5-6 . TGTGCCAGCAGCACCGACAACCAAGAGACCCAGTACTTC CASSTDNQETQYF
TRBJ2-7 . TRBV18 . TGTGCCAGCTCCCCCTTTGGGGAGATATCCTACGAGCAGTACTTC CASSPFGEISYEQYF
TRBJ1-2 . TRBV5-1 TRBD1 TGCGCCAGCAGCGAGGGGGCGTCCCTCTATGGCTACACCTTC CASSEGASLYGYTF
TRBJ2-1 . TRBV18 . TGTGCCAGCTCACCACCGATGAGAGGACAGTTCAATGAGCAGTTCTTC CASSPPMRGQFNEQFF
TRBJ2-2 . TRBV30 . TGTGCCTGGAGTGCCGGGACTGCCACCGGGGAGCTGTTTTTT CAWSAGTATGELFF
TRBJ2-7 few TRBV30 TRBD2 TGTGCCTGGCGGACTAGCGGGAGTCCGGGAGAGCAGTACTTC CAWRTSGSPGEQYF
TRBJ2-1 . TRBV18 TRBD2 TGTGCCAGCTCACCACCCGCTAGCGGGGGCATCAGCTCCTACAATGAGCAGTTCTTC CASSPPASGGISSYNEQFF
TRBJ2-7 . TRBV2 . TGTGCCAGCAGTGAGAGTTTGACTACGGCCTCCTACGAGCAGTACTTC CASSESLTTASYEQYF
TRBJ2-7 . TRBV14 . TGTGCCAGCAGCCAAGCTAGCGACTACTACGAGCAGTACTTC CASSQASDYYEQYF
TRBJ2-2 . TRBV7-9 . TGTGCCAGCAGCTTTGGGGGGAACGGGGAGCTGTTTTTT CASSFGGNGELFF
TRBJ2-2 . TRBV30 TRBD2 TGTGCCTGGCGGACTAGCGGATTCCCCGGGGAGCTGTTTTTT CAWRTSGFPGELFF